One sample yielded the 27 T cell receptor beta chains listed below, sequenced in a study of blood T cell repertoires in COVID-19. Libraries were prepared by immunoSEQ multiplex PCR; TCRdb keeps only in-frame clonotypes and omits some of them. The sample carries 250,000 or so clones, 80% to 90% recorded once. Sample: peripheral blood. These receptors came from a woman in her 30s with active or convalescent COVID-19.

The rearrangement links TRBV5-4 to TRBJ1-2, with 8 bases matching TRBD1. The V gene's germline CDR1 is SGHNT and CDR2 YYREEE (reference sequence). This CDR3 has 13 amino acids. Trimming cost V 4 bases and J 6 bases; bases outside gene matches: 5. The CDR3, as DNA: TGTGCCAGCAGCCAAGGACAGGGTGATGGCTACACCTTC. This codes for CASSQGQGDGYTF.

This rearrangement joins TRBV18 to TRBJ1-2; 7 nucleotides agree with TRBD1. The CDR3 loop spans 14 amino acids. Trimming at V came to 2 bases and at J to 4 bases, leaving 4 bases not matched to a gene. Germline CDR1 and CDR2: KGHSH and LQKENI. The CDR3 DNA is TGTGCCAGCTCACCAGGGGACAGCTTCTATGGCTACACCTTC. It encodes CASSPGDSFYGYTF.

The V call is TRBV28, the J call TRBJ1-1; 7 bases fit TRBD1. Germline assignment: CDR1 MDHEN and CDR2 SYDVKM. The CDR3 contains 16 residues. Trimming cost V 2 bases and J 3 bases; bases outside gene matches: 9. CDR3 nucleotides: TGTGCCAGCAGTTTAAGAGGGGCGACAGGGTACACTGAAGCTTTCTTT. Translation: CASSLRGATGYTEAFF. The full variable domain, completed using reference TRBV28 and TRBJ1-1, is DVKVTQSSRYLVKRTGEKVFLECVQDMDHENMFWYRQDPGLGLRLIYFSYDVKMKEKGDIPEGYSVSREKKERFSLILESASTNQTSMYLCASSLRGATGYTEAFFGQGTRLTVV.

A single count supports this clone. CDR3 nucleotide sequence: TGTGCCAGCAGCAAACTGCGGGACGTGGTAGAGACCCAGTACTTC. Protein: CASSKLRDVVETQYF. This rearrangement joins TRBV21-1 to TRBJ2-5; the table's D call of TRBD2 was not tested on the DNA. TRBV21-1 is a recognized pseudogene. The CDR3 length is 15 residues.

This chain uses TRBV6-2 or TRBV6-3 with TRBJ2-3; TRBD2 matches at 10 bases. V dropped 5 bases and J dropped 1; count of bases not matched to a gene: 3. The CDR3 runs 15 residues. Germline V gene data show CDR1 as MNHEY and CDR2 as SVGEGT. CDR3 amino acids: CASSPAGGGTDTQYF. The DNA for the CDR3 is TGTGCCAGCAGTCCAGCGGGGGGGGGCACAGATACGCAGTATTTT.

The chain is built from TRBV19 and TRBJ2-1, with 8 bases matching TRBD1. The germline CDR1 and CDR2 sequences are LNHDA and SQIVND (reference sequence). Trimming took 4 bases from V and 9 from J; bases not matched to a gene: 8. The CDR3 is 14 amino acids. The CDR3 nucleotides are TGTGCCAGTAGTAGAGATCAGGGGGCGGTTGAGCAGTTCTTC. Protein sequence: CASSRDQGAVEQFF.

V is TRBV6-5 and J is TRBJ2-7, with 13 positions matching TRBD2. This CDR3 is built from 15 residues. Per the germline V gene, CDR1 is MNHEY and CDR2 is SVGAGI. V shed 5 bases, J shed 9 bases, and the junction held 10 bases outside the gene matches. The DNA of the CDR3 is TGTGCCAGCAGTCCCGGACTAGCGGGGGTGTTGGGGCAGTACTTC. Amino acid sequence: CASSPGLAGVLGQYF.

The rearrangement joins TRBV9 to TRBJ1-2; 10 positions match TRBD1. Germline trimming cut 0 bases from V and 8 bases from J; bases unmatched to any gene: 7. Germline-derived CDR1 and CDR2 are SGDLS and YYNGEE. The CDR3 extends over 15 amino acids. This chain's CDR3 is CASSVGDRGGWGYTF. Here the CDR3 DNA reads TGTGCCAGCAGCGTAGGGGACAGGGGCGGATGGGGCTACACCTTC.

The genes are TRBV7-9 and TRBJ2-5, with TRBD1 identical over 10 bases. Germline-derived CDR1 and CDR2 are SEHNR and FQNEAQ (reference sequence). The CDR3 runs 13 residues. The trim removed 5 bases at V and 5 bases at J, leaving 2 bases unmatched. This CDR3 is CASSRGQGETQYF. The CDR3 DNA follows: TGTGCCAGCAGCCGGGGACAGGGGGAGACCCAGTACTTC. The variable domain in full, completed from reference TRBV7-9 and TRBJ2-5, reads DTGVSQNPRHKITKRGQNVTFRCDPISEHNRLYWYRQTLGQGPEFLTYFQNEAQLEKSRLLSDRFSAERPKGSFSTLEIQRTEQGDSAMYLCASSRGQGETQYFGPGTRLLVL.

The chain carries TRBV27 and TRBJ1-2; 9 bases fit TRBD1. The CDR3 length is 14 residues. Germline loops: CDR1 MNHEY, CDR2 SMNVEV (reference sequence). V was pared by 6 bases and J by 6 bases, with 8 bases of the junction left unmatched. CDR3 sequence (DNA): TGTGCCAGCAGAACAGGGGGCCGTTCGCATGGCTACACCTTC. This translates into CASRTGGRSHGYTF.

The V call is TRBV11-2, the J call TRBJ1-1, with D perhaps TRBD1 (6 bases). Between the trimmed V and J ends, which lost 1 base and 1 base, there was a span of 10 bases. The CDR3 is made up of 15 amino acids. Germline assignment: CDR1 SGHAT and CDR2 FQNNGV. The CDR3 DNA reads as TGTGCCAGCAGCTTAGGAAGGGGGACGAACACTGAAGCTTTCTTT. The encoded protein is CASSLGRGTNTEAFF.

The chain links TRBV3-1 (or the pseudogene TRBV3-2) to TRBJ2-6; D not resolved. CDR1 LGHDT and CDR2 YNNKEL come from the germline V gene (reference sequence). The CDR3 sequence is 13 residues long. V shed 3 bases and J shed 3 bases, with 3 bases lying between them. The CDR3: CASSQSGANVLTF. In DNA form, the CDR3 reads TGTGCCAGCAGCCAGAGTGGGGCCAACGTCCTGACTTTC.

The chain couples TRBV6-6 to TRBJ2-3; 14 positions match TRBD2. J lost 3 bases, V lost 8 bases, and 4 bases had no gene match. CDR1 and CDR2 (germline): MNHNY, SVGAGI (reference sequence). CDR3 length: 15 amino acids. The CDR3 reads CASFRLAGGTDTQYF. CDR3 DNA sequence: TGTGCCAGCTTCCGACTAGCGGGGGGGACAGATACGCAGTATTTT.

This clone was seen a handful of times. The J gene is TRBJ2-2, the V gene TRBV9; 8 bases agree with TRBD1. The CDR3 length is 17 residues. Germline values: CDR1 SGDLS, CDR2 YYNGEE. V shed 3 bases and J 0 bases; nucleotides not matched to a gene: 7. For the CDR3, the DNA is TGTGCCAGCAGCGCCCCCCGACAGGGGACGAACACCGGGGAGCTGTTTTTT. Residues: CASSAPRQGTNTGELFF.

This sequence joins TRBV19 and TRBJ1-5, with D possibly matching TRBD1 (5 bases). This CDR3 is built from 14 residues. The germline gives CDR1 LNHDA, CDR2 SQIVND (reference sequence). Trimming pared 3 bases from V and 7 bases from J, leaving 13 bases between. The CDR3 nucleotides are TGTGCCAGTAGTATTAGGGGCGTCGGGCAGCCCCAGCATTTT. This gives the protein CASSIRGVGQPQHF.

A remark on this clone: Additional DNA sequences in this sample encode the identical CDR3. The V and J genes are TRBV7-2 and TRBJ2-3; 9 bases map to TRBD2. Germline V gene data show CDR1 as SGHTA and CDR2 as FQGNSA. This CDR3 has 15 residues. V gave up 1 base and J gave up 1 base; unmatched junction bases: 0. CDR3 DNA sequence: TGTGCCAGCAGCTTAGGACTAGCGGGCACAGATACGCAGTATTTT. Translation: CASSLGLAGTDTQYF.

V is TRBV13 and J is TRBJ2-7, with TRBD1 as a possible D gene (6 bases). The CDR3 length is 13 residues. Germline V gene lookup returns CDR1 PRHDT and CDR2 FYEKMQ (reference sequence). Deletions cut 6 bases from V and 6 bases from J, with 15 bases between. CDR3 protein: CASSLRQVSEQYF. In DNA, the CDR3 is TGTGCCAGCAGTTTAAGACAGGTCAGCGAGCAGTACTTC.

The rearrangement uses TRBV7-9 and TRBJ1-5; D may be TRBD1 (6 bases). CDR1 and CDR2 from the germline V gene are SEHNR and FQNEAQ (reference sequence). This CDR3 is 16 amino acids long. Trimming removed 4 bases from V and 0 bases from J, with 13 bases in between. CDR3 region: CASSSLQGLSNQPQHF. The CDR3 DNA reads as TGTGCCAGCAGCTCCTTACAGGGTCTTAGCAATCAGCCCCAGCATTTT. Full variable domain (outside the CDR3, taken from reference TRBV7-9 and TRBJ1-5): DTGVSQNPRHKITKRGQNVTFRCDPISEHNRLYWYRQTLGQGPEFLTYFQNEAQLEKSRLLSDRFSAERPKGSFSTLEIQRTEQGDSAMYLCASSSLQGLSNQPQHFGDGTRLSIL.

The chain employs TRBV7-8 and TRBJ2-5; TRBD2 might be the D (5 bases). The CDR3 is 14 amino acids. CDR1 SGHVS and CDR2 FQNEAQ come from the germline V gene. Trimming removed 1 base from V and 2 bases from J, with 8 bases in between. The CDR3 here is CASSLVGSQETQYF. The CDR3 DNA sequence: TGTGCCAGCAGCTTAGTTGGGAGTCAAGAGACCCAGTACTTC.

In this sample, this clone turned up once. The chain carries TRBV7-9 and TRBJ2-3; 7 bases match TRBD2. The CDR3 has 16 residues. Germline loops: CDR1 SEHNR, CDR2 FQNEAQ (reference sequence). J lost 6 bases, V lost 0 bases, and 9 bases had no gene match. CDR3 in amino acids: CASSLAGAGVADTQYF. The CDR3 DNA reads TGTGCCAGCAGCTTAGCCGGTGCGGGGGTTGCTGATACGCAGTATTTT.

V and J are TRBV14 and TRBJ1-3; 10 bases are a match to TRBD1. Germline lookup yields CDR1 SGHDN and CDR2 FVKESK. The CDR3 extends over 17 amino acids. After removal of 4 bases from V and 3 bases from J, the junction contained 9 bases not matched to a gene. CDR3 residues: CASSRRAGTGDGNTIYF. The CDR3 coding sequence is TGTGCCAGCAGCCGCCGTGCCGGGACAGGGGATGGAAACACCATATATTTT.

V usage is TRBV19 and J usage is TRBJ1-6; no reliable D call. The V gene's germline CDR1 is LNHDA and CDR2 SQIVND (reference sequence). The CDR3 sequence is 13 residues long. Trimming took off 10 bases at V and 5 bases at J, with 12 bases between the two ends. The CDR3 reads CATGTVNNSPLHF. Written as DNA, the CDR3 is TGTGCCACTGGTACTGTGAATAATTCACCCCTCCACTTT.

The V and J genes are TRBV27 and TRBJ2-3; a weak D match, TRBD1 (6 bases). The V gene lost 2 bases and the J gene lost 4 bases, with 19 bases spanning the gap. This CDR3 region has 17 residues. Germline CDR1 is MNHEY and CDR2 is SMNVEV (reference sequence). The CDR3 sequence: CASSLHRGQGKSDTQYF. CDR3 DNA sequence: TGTGCCAGCAGTTTACACCGGGGCCAGGGGAAGTCAGATACGCAGTATTTT.

The CDR3, as DNA: TGTGCCAGCAGCCAAGGGGGGACTAGCGGGGGTATGCGAGAGACCCAGTACTTC. Translated: CASSQGGTSGGMRETQYF. The J gene is TRBJ2-5, the V gene TRBV3-1 (or the pseudogene TRBV3-2); 14 bases are a match to TRBD2. CDR1 LGHDT and CDR2 YNNKEL come from the germline V gene (reference sequence). The CDR3 consists of 18 residues. V lost 1 base to trimming and J lost 4 bases; unmatched junction nucleotides: 8.

J is TRBJ1-3 and V is TRBV7-6; no firm D call. The germline CDR1 and CDR2 sequences are SGHVS and FNYEAQ. The CDR3 sequence is 16 residues long. V was cut by 5 bases and J by 0 bases, with 14 bases left in between. CDR3 residues: CASSPTPSTSGNTIYF. The CDR3 nucleotides are TGTGCCAGCAGCCCTACTCCTTCCACCTCTGGAAACACCATATATTTT. Drawing the rest from reference TRBV7-6 and TRBJ1-3, the complete variable domain is GAGVSQSPRYKVTKRGQDVALRCDPISGHVSLYWYRQALGQGPEFLTYFNYEAQQDKSGLPNDRFSAERPEGSISTLTIQRTEQRDSAMYRCASSPTPSTSGNTIYFGEGSWLTVV.

V gene TRBV9 combines with J gene TRBJ1-1; possibly TRBD1 for D (5 bases). Trimming left V 2 bases short and J 4 bases short, with 9 bases between. CDR1 and CDR2 from the germline V gene are SGDLS and YYNGEE. This CDR3 is 13 amino acids long. CDR3 loop: CASSVRVGTEAFF. The CDR3 region has the DNA TGTGCCAGCAGCGTCAGGGTTGGCACTGAAGCTTTCTTT.

The chain recombines TRBV4-3 with TRBJ2-1; 12 positions match TRBD2. Germline V lookup: CDR1 LGHNA, CDR2 YSLEER. Trimming at V came to 2 bases and at J to 1 base, leaving 9 bases not matched to a gene. This CDR3 is 19 amino acids long. The DNA for the CDR3 is TGCGCCAGCAGCCAATATACGGCTAGCGGGGGGGCGTCCTACAATGAGCAGTTCTTC. Protein sequence: CASSQYTASGGASYNEQFF.